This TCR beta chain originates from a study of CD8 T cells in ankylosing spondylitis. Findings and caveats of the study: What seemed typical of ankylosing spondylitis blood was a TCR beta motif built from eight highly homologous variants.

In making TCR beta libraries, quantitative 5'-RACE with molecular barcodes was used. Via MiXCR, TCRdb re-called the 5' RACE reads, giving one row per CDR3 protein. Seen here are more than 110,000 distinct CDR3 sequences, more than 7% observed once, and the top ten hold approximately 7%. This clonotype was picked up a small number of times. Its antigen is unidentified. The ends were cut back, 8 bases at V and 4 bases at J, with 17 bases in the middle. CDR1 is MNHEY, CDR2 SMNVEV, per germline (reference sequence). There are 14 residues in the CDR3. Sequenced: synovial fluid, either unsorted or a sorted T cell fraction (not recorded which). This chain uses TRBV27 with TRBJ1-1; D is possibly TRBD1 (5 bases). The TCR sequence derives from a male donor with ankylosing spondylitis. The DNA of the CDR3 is TGTGCCAGCCACTCGGTGGGGCGGGGCACTGAAGCTTTCTTT. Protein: CASHSVGRGTEAFF.